This T cell receptor beta chain was captured in a study of naive and memory T cell subsets. An oligonucleotide containing a UMI was ligated to the 3' end of TCR cDNA. Germline-derived CDR1 and CDR2 are ENHRY and SYGVKD. CDR3 size: 15 residues. J lost 5 bases, V lost 5 bases, and 8 bases had no gene match. Four PCR rounds used nested alpha and beta constant region primers plus the SP2 primer. TCRdb fed the 5' RACE reads into MiXCR, producing one record per CDR3 protein. This table holds 55,000 to 65,000 distinct CDR3 sequences, 6.5% to 9% found once. This receptor was taken from a female donor in good health. The V and J genes are TRBV10-3 and TRBJ1-4; 7 bases match TRBD1. CDR3 DNA sequence: TGTGCCATCAGTAACGGAGGGACAGTCAATGAAAAACTGTTTTTT. Amino acids: CAISNGGTVNEKLFF.